The 9 T cell receptor beta chains below come from one sample, sequenced in a study of shared clonotypes between healthy human individuals. Using immunoSEQ multiplex PCR, the repertoire was profiled, and TCRdb retains in-frame clones only, with some absent. This sample has 2 million to 2.5 million clones, with approximately 94% found just once. Input material: naive CD4+ T cells sorted from blood. Described subset: CD45RA+ positively selected. The receptor set was obtained from a man between 18 and 35 years old in good health.

Regarding this clone: Other DNA sequences in the sample encode the same CDR3. This sequence joins TRBV6-5 and TRBJ2-3; D possibly corresponds to TRBD1 (5 bases). Trimming took off 1 base at V and 1 base at J, with 9 bases between the two ends. The CDR3 loop spans 15 amino acids. Germline V gene data show CDR1 as MNHEY and CDR2 as SVGAGI. In DNA form, the CDR3 reads TGTGCCAGCAGTTACTTGCAGGGCGGCACAGATACGCAGTATTTT. It yields the protein CASSYLQGGTDTQYF.

Worth noting for this clone: Different DNA sequences within this sample yield the same CDR3. This sequence joins TRBV6-5 and TRBJ1-6, with D perhaps matching TRBD1 (5 bases). The CDR3 has 14 amino acids. With 2 bases removed from V and 6 bases from J, the gap between germline ends came to 8 bases. CDR1 and CDR2 from the germline V gene are MNHEY and SVGAGI. Here the CDR3 DNA reads TGTGCCAGCAGTTACGGGGGGTCTAATTCACCCCTCCACTTT. It is translated as CASSYGGSNSPLHF.

This clone was seen once. V gene TRBV2 combines with J gene TRBJ1-1; 11 bases agree with TRBD1. The CDR3 extends over 13 amino acids. V trimming: 6 bases; J trimming: 4 bases; junction bases outside the gene matches: 1. Germline CDR1 reads SNHLY; CDR2 reads FYNNEI. The CDR3 reads CASRGTGGTEAFF. The CDR3 DNA follows: TGTGCCAGCAGGGGGACAGGGGGCACTGAAGCTTTCTTT. The whole variable domain, filled in from reference TRBV2 and TRBJ1-1, reads EPEVTQTPSHQVTQMGQEVILRCVPISNHLYFYWYRQILGQKVEFLVSFYNNEISEKSEIFDDQFSVERPDGSNFTLKIRSTKLEDSAMYFCASRGTGGTEAFFGQGTRLTVV.

The chain joins TRBV5-8 to TRBJ1-1, with 9 bases aligning to TRBD1. CDR3 length: 15 amino acids. Germline loops: CDR1 SGHTS, CDR2 YDEGEE. Unmatched junction bases numbered 5, after V lost 4 bases and J lost 1 base. Here the CDR3 reads CASSQGQGWNTEAFF. Written as DNA, the CDR3 is TGTGCCAGCAGCCAGGGACAGGGCTGGAACACTGAAGCTTTCTTT. Full variable domain (remainder filled in from reference TRBV5-8 and TRBJ1-1): EAGVTQSPTHLIKTRGQQATLRCSPISGHTSVYWYQQALGLGLQFLLWYDEGEERNRGNFPPRFSGRQFPNYSSELNVNALELEDSALYLCASSQGQGWNTEAFFGQGTRLTVV.

This chain links TRBV7-9 with TRBJ2-7; D may be TRBD1 or TRBD2 (7 bases each). The V end was cut by 5 bases, the J end by 1 base, with 15 bases between. This CDR3 is 15 amino acids long. CDR1 SEHNR and CDR2 FQNEAQ come from the germline V gene (reference sequence). CDR3 sequence: CASSAQGGGSYEQYF. Written as DNA, the CDR3 is TGTGCCAGCAGCGCTCAGGGGGGAGGGTCCTACGAGCAGTACTTC.

The J gene is TRBJ1-2, the V gene TRBV4-2; perhaps TRBD1 as D (5 bases). In germline, CDR1 is LGHNA, CDR2 YNFKEQ. V was pared by 0 bases and J by 8 bases, with 10 bases between. The CDR3 sequence is 13 residues long. This CDR3 reads CASSQERGKGYTF. CDR3 in DNA: TGTGCCAGCAGCCAAGAAAGGGGCAAGGGCTACACCTTC.

The rearrangement joins TRBV2 to TRBJ2-5; 7 bases fit TRBD2. Germline V gene lookup returns CDR1 SNHLY and CDR2 FYNNEI. The CDR3 is made up of 16 amino acids. J gave up 2 bases and V 5 bases, and 11 bases lay outside the gene matches. CDR3 amino acids: CASSRDGGRAQETQYF. CDR3 nucleotide sequence: TGTGCCAGCAGTCGCGACGGAGGGAGGGCACAAGAGACCCAGTACTTC.

The chain combines TRBV28 with TRBJ2-5, with unresolved D. The CDR3 spans 11 residues. Germline CDR1 is MDHEN and CDR2 is SYDVKM. V dropped 3 bases and J dropped 7 bases, with 6 bases sitting between them. This chain's CDR3 is CASSFRGTQYF. The CDR3 DNA is TGTGCCAGCAGTTTTCGCGGGACCCAGTACTTC.

V and J are TRBV7-2 and TRBJ2-3, with TRBD2 matching over 9 bases. V lost 5 bases and J lost 9; bases outside the gene matches: 3. CDR1 is SGHTA and CDR2 is FQGNSA in the germline V gene. The CDR3 has 12 amino acids. This chain's CDR3 is CASSTGTSTQYF. CDR3 bases: TGTGCCAGCAGCACCGGGACTAGCACGCAGTATTTT. The full variable domain, its missing parts supplied by reference TRBV7-2 and TRBJ2-3, is GAGVSQSPSNKVTEKGKDVELRCDPISGHTALYWYRQSLGQGLEFLIYFQGNSAPDKSGLPSDRFSAERTGGSVSTLTIQRTQQEDSAVYLCASSTGTSTQYFGPGTRLTVL.